Each of the 20 T cell receptor beta chains below was sequenced from the same sample in a study of tumor and adjacent non-tumor tissue in lung cancer. TCRbeta libraries were built with three rounds of nested PCR, modified from ARM-PCR. MiXCR was run by TCRdb on the multiplex PCR reads, yielding one entry per CDR3 protein. This sample has 200,000 or so distinct CDR3 sequences, with approximately 74% found just once. The template was RNA from unsorted bulk tissue. The sample was lung tumor tissue. These TCRs come from a man aged 55 to 70 with non-small cell lung cancer.

Of note for this clonotype: This may stem from a read error, because a much larger clone lies one nucleotide away. The chain couples TRBV4-2 to TRBJ1-4; D is ambiguous. The germline CDR1 and CDR2 sequences are LGHNA and YNFKEQ. Trimming stripped 6 bases from V and 0 bases from J, with 11 bases between. CDR3 length: 15 amino acids. The CDR3 is CASSFGDSTNEKLFF. The CDR3 DNA reads as TGTGCCAGCAGTTTCGGGGATTCAACTAATGAAAAACTGTTTTTT.

This clonotype was counted many times. The J gene is TRBJ2-3, the V gene TRBV6-5; D is unclear. CDR3 length: 13 residues. The V gene's germline CDR1 is MNHEY and CDR2 SVGAGI. The V end was cut by 3 bases, the J end by 10 bases, with 14 bases between. Written as DNA, the CDR3 is TGTGCCAGCAGTTATGATGGAACGGCCGCGCAGTATTTT. Protein: CASSYDGTAAQYF.

A word on this clonotype: Mismatch with germline at one junction end may stem from a read error. V gene TRBV7-2 combines with J gene TRBJ2-5; possibly TRBD2 for D (6 bases). CDR3 length equals 13 residues. Germline V gene lookup returns CDR1 SGHTA and CDR2 FQGNSA. For the CDR3, the DNA is TGTGCCTGCAGGGAAGCGGGCCAAGAGACCCAGTACTTC. This gives the protein CACREAGQETQYF.

Remarks on this clonotype: The CDR3 does not close with the conserved phenylalanine or tryptophan, likely indicating a read error. The rearrangement joins TRBV6-1 to TRBJ1-1, with no clear D. The V gene's germline CDR1 is MNHNS and CDR2 SASEGT. The CDR3 consists of 12 residues. This CDR3 reads CASNENTWRAFS. In DNA, the CDR3 is TGTGCCAGCAATGAAAATACGTGGAGAGCTTTCTCT.

Details on this clonotype: A much larger clonotype is one base distant, so this may be a read error. CDR3 region: CSATQTGFNNGYTF. CDR3 coding DNA: TGCAGTGCTACCCAGACAGGTTTTAACAATGGCTACACCTTC. The chain is built from TRBV20-1 and TRBJ1-2; weak D call: TRBD1 (6 bases). This CDR3 has 14 residues. Germline lookup yields CDR1 DFQATT and CDR2 SNEGSKA (reference sequence).

The chain couples TRBV6-6 to TRBJ1-2; the D gene is possibly TRBD1 (6 bases). Germline-derived CDR1 and CDR2 are MNHNY and SVGAGI (reference sequence). There are 12 residues in the CDR3. V was shortened by 9 bases and J by 8 bases, with 16 bases between the two germline ends. The CDR3 nucleotides are TGTGCCAGTACCGGACAGAGAGAGGGCTACACCTTC. This translates into CASTGQREGYTF.

This clonotype appeared a single time. The V and J genes are TRBV10-1 and TRBJ2-7, with 7 nucleotides matching TRBD2. V lost 5 bases to trimming and J lost 0 bases; unmatched junction nucleotides: 7. The length of the CDR3 is 15 residues. Germline V lookup: CDR1 WNHNN, CDR2 SYGVQD (reference sequence). CDR3 loop: CASSRSSGPSYEQYF. In DNA form, the CDR3 reads TGCGCCAGCAGTAGGTCTAGCGGACCCTCCTACGAGCAGTACTTC.

As regards this clonotype: The junction departs from the called germline gene at one end, perhaps through a read error. The DNA for the CDR3 is TGTGCCAGAAGAGAGCCAGGACATCATAGCTCTGGGGCCAACGTACTGACTTTC. The encoded protein is CARREPGHHSSGANVLTF. This rearrangement joins TRBV6-5 to TRBJ2-6; a possible D gene is TRBD1 (5 bases). The CDR3 has 18 residues. CDR1 and CDR2 from the germline V gene are MNHEY and SVGAGI.

In this sample, this clonotype turned up once. A junction end diverges from the germline sequence, so it may reflect a read error. The genes are TRBV4-2 and TRBJ1-1; 8 nucleotides match TRBD1. The V gene's germline CDR1 is LGHNA and CDR2 YNFKEQ. The CDR3 has 17 amino acids. In DNA form, the CDR3 reads TGTGCTAGCAACCAAAGGACAGGGACTGGGTTGAACACTGAAGCTTTCTTT. The encoded protein is CASNQRTGTGLNTEAFF.

With regard to this clonotype: The CDR3 carries no conserved terminal phenylalanine or tryptophan, so it likely arises from a read error. The V gene is TRBV5-5, the J gene TRBJ2-7; possibly TRBD1 for D (5 bases). CDR3 length: 13 residues. Germline-derived CDR1 and CDR2 are SGHKS and YYEKEE (reference sequence). In DNA, the CDR3 is TGTGTCAGCAGTCGACAGTCGTCCTACGAGCAGTACATC. The encoded protein is CVSSRQSSYEQYI.

This clonotype was detected ten times or more. The V and J genes are TRBV11-3 and TRBJ2-1; tentatively, D is TRBD2 (6 bases). Germline V lookup: CDR1 SGHNT, CDR2 YENEEA. V dropped 0 bases and J dropped 0 bases, with 21 bases sitting between them. The CDR3 extends over 20 amino acids. As DNA, the CDR3 is TGTGCCAGCAGCTTAGATCTCCTAGCGTCCTCGATGAGCTCCTACAATGAGCAGTTCTTC. It encodes CASSLDLLASSMSSYNEQFF.

About this clonotype itself: A much larger clone is a single base away; this may be a read error. The chain is built from TRBV29-1 and TRBJ1-1; TRBD1 is a possible D gene (6 bases). The CDR3 spans 10 residues. CDR1 is SQVTM, CDR2 ANQGSEA, per germline. Written as DNA, the CDR3 is TGCAGCGGGGGGGACACTGAAGTTTTCTTT. Its translation is CSGGDTEVFF.

This clonotype has a single count. A much larger clone sits a single nucleotide away, making a read error possible. This chain uses TRBV29-1 with TRBJ2-3; 9 nucleotides agree with TRBD1. Germline lookup yields CDR1 SQVTM and CDR2 ANQGSEA. CDR3 length: 12 amino acids. This CDR3 is CILGQGGDTQYF. The CDR3 DNA follows: TGCATCCTGGGACAGGGAGGAGATACGCAGTATTTT.

Many counts were recorded for this clonotype. The chain has TRBV29-1 and TRBJ1-3, with TRBD1 as a possible D gene (5 bases). CDR3 length equals 13 residues. In germline, CDR1 is SQVTM, CDR2 ANQGSEA. The V and J ends lost 7 bases and 3 bases respectively, with 13 bases between them. The CDR3 here is CSEYGTLGNTIYF. CDR3 DNA sequence: TGCAGCGAGTACGGGACGCTTGGAAACACCATATATTTT. Supplemented by reference TRBV29-1 and TRBJ1-3, the full variable domain reads SAVISQKPSRDICQRGTSLTIQCQVDSQVTMMFWYRQQPGQSLTLIATANQGSEATYESGFVIDKFPISRPNLTFSTLTVSNMSPEDSSIYLCSEYGTLGNTIYFGEGSWLTVV.

This chain links TRBV10-2 with TRBJ1-2; no clear D gene. V gave up 0 bases and J gave up 7 bases, with 15 bases separating them. The CDR3 loop spans 15 amino acids. Germline V lookup: CDR1 WSHSY, CDR2 SAAADI. CDR3 amino acids: CASSESVRAPGGYTF. For the CDR3, the DNA is TGCGCCAGCAGTGAGTCCGTAAGGGCCCCAGGTGGCTACACCTTC.

In its sample, this clonotype was seen a few times. V is TRBV30 and J is TRBJ2-5; the D gene is possibly TRBD1 (5 bases). The CDR3 runs to 14 residues. Germline CDR1 is GTSNPN and CDR2 is SVGIG (reference sequence). The V end was cut by 2 bases, the J end by 5 bases, with 15 bases between. The CDR3 DNA is TGTGCCTGGAGTATCAGTCCTAAGGGGGAGACCCAGTACTTC. Translating gives CAWSISPKGETQYF.

This clonotype was seen repeatedly, ten times or more. V and J are TRBV4-3 and TRBJ2-6, with a tentative D call TRBD2 (5 bases). Trimming removed 0 bases at V and 1 base at J, with 10 bases between. Germline CDR1 and CDR2: LGHNA and YSLEER. The CDR3 has 17 amino acids. CDR3 in DNA: TGCGCCAGCAGCCAAGAAATCGAGGGTTCTGGGGCCAACGTCCTGACTTTC. Its protein product is CASSQEIEGSGANVLTF.

The chain couples TRBV20-1 to TRBJ2-1, with D possibly called TRBD1 or TRBD2 (5 bases each). This CDR3 is 15 amino acids long. Germline lookup yields CDR1 DFQATT and CDR2 SNEGSKA (reference sequence). CDR3 sequence reads: CSVSEFAGTTSEQFF. CDR3 coding DNA: TGCAGCGTCAGTGAATTCGCAGGGACCACCAGTGAGCAGTTCTTC.

This clonotype was seen a few times. This sequence joins TRBV7-9 and TRBJ1-6; D is unclear. CDR3 length: 14 residues. The germline V and J ends were trimmed by 2 bases and 8 bases, with 10 bases remaining between them. Germline assignment: CDR1 SEHNR and CDR2 FQNEAQ (reference sequence). This chain's CDR3 is CASSLNHGDSPLHF. Written as DNA, the CDR3 is TGTGCCAGCAGCTTAAATCATGGGGATTCACCCCTCCACTTT. The full variable domain, with the rest looked up from reference TRBV7-9 and TRBJ1-6, is DTGVSQNPRHKITKRGQNVTFRCDPISEHNRLYWYRQTLGQGPEFLTYFQNEAQLEKSRLLSDRFSAERPKGSFSTLEIQRTEQGDSAMYLCASSLNHGDSPLHFGNGTRLTVT.

By sample share, this clonotype is medium-sized. The chain couples TRBV11-2 to TRBJ1-1; D gene unclear. The germline V gene has CDR1 SGHAT and CDR2 FQNNGV. This CDR3 region has 13 residues. Deletions cut 0 bases from V and 4 bases from J, with 6 bases between. The CDR3 sequence: CASSLDLGTEAFF. Here the CDR3 DNA reads TGTGCCAGCAGCTTAGATTTGGGCACTGAAGCTTTCTTT. The whole variable domain, remainder taken from reference TRBV11-2 and TRBJ1-1, is EAGVAQSPRYKIIEKRQSVAFWCNPISGHATLYWYQQILGQGPKLLIQFQNNGVVDDSQLPKDRFSAERLKGVDSTLKIQPAKLEDSAVYLCASSLDLGTEAFFGQGTRLTVV.